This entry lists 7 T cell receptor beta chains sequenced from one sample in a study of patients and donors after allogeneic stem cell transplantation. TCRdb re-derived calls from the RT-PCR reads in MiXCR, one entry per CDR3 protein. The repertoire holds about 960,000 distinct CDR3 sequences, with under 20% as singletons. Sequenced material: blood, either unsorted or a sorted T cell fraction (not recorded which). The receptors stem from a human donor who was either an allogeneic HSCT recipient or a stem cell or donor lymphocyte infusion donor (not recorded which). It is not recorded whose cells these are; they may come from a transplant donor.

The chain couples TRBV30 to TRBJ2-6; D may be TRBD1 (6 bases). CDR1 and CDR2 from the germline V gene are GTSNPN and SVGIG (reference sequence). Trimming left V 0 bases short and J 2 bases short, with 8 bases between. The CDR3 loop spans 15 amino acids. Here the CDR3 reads CAWSVRTAGANVLTF. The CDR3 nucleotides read TGTGCCTGGAGTGTAAGGACAGCTGGGGCCAACGTCCTGACTTTC.

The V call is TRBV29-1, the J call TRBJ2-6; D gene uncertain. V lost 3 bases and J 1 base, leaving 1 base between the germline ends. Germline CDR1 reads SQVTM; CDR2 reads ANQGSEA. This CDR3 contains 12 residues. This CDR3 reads CSVESGANVLTF. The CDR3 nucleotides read TGCAGCGTTGAGTCTGGGGCCAACGTCCTGACTTTC. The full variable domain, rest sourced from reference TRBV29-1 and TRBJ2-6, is SAVISQKPSRDICQRGTSLTIQCQVDSQVTMMFWYRQQPGQSLTLIATANQGSEATYESGFVIDKFPISRPNLTFSTLTVSNMSPEDSSIYLCSVESGANVLTFGAGSRLTVL.

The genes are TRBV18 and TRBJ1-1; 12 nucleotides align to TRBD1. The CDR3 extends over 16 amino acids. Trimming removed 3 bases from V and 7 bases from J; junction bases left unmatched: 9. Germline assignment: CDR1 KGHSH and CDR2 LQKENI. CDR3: CASSPSGTGGRHEAFF. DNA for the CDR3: TGTGCCAGCTCACCCTCCGGGACAGGGGGCCGCCATGAAGCTTTCTTT.

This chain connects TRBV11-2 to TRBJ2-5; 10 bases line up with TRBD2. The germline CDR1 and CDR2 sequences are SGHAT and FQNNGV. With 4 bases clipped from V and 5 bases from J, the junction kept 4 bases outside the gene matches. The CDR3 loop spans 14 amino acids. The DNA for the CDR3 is TGTGCCAGCAGCTCGAAAGCGGGAGGGGAGACCCAGTACTTC. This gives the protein CASSSKAGGETQYF.

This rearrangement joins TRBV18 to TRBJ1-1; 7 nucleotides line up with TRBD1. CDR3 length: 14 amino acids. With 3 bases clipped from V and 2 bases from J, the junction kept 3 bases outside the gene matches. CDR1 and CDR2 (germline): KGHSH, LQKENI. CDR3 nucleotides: TGTGCCAGCTCACCTCAGGGGGATAACACTGAAGCTTTCTTT. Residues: CASSPQGDNTEAFF.

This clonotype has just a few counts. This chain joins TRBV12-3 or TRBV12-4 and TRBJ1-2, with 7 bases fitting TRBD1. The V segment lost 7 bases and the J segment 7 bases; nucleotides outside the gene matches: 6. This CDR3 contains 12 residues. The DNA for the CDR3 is TGTGCCAGCACCCAAGGGGGCCGTGGCTACACCTTC. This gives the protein CASTQGGRGYTF.

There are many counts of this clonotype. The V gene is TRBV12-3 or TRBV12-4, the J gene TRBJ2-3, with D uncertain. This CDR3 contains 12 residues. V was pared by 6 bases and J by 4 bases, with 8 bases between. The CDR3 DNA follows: TGTGCCAGCAGCCGAGATGCAGATACGCAGTATTTT. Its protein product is CASSRDADTQYF.